Detailed here is one T cell receptor (beta chain). Antigen unknown. Presence of unique molecular identifiers characterized the TCR beta cDNA libraries. T cells, about 0.85 to 11 million of them, yielded around 460,000 cDNA molecules. TCRdb reanalysed the PCR reads using MiXCR and keeps one entry per CDR3 protein. The sample lists roughly 540,000 distinct CDR3 sequences, around a third occurring once. This entry belongs to a study of post-analysis software for immune sequencing data. At the level of the study: In terms of disease course, relapsing-remitting, secondary progressive and progressive-relapsing multiple sclerosis were included.

Notes on the study in general: Patients with multiple sclerosis recorded significantly lower normalized Chao1 diversity than controls, the study found. Strong co-clustering by F measure was evident for samples that had been prepared in the same batch.

The TCR was taken from a girl aged 2-17 years with multiple sclerosis. Sequenced material: blood.

Here the CDR3 reads CASSAGLAGADTQYF. CDR3 sequence (DNA): TGTGCCAGCAGTGCGGGACTAGCGGGGGCAGATACGCAGTATTTT. The V and J genes are TRBV6-4 and TRBJ2-3; 14 nucleotides match TRBD2. This CDR3 has 15 amino acids. V trimming: 4 bases; J trimming: 4 bases; junction bases outside the gene matches: 1. Germline loops: CDR1 MRHNA, CDR2 SNTAGT.